The 29 T cell receptor beta chains reported below all come from one sample, sequenced in a study of blood T cells in healthy people across ages. The second PCR ran roughly 6 to 12 cycles with a sample-barcoded 5' primer and J-beta primers. MiXCR, applied by TCRdb to the 5' RACE reads, yields one record per CDR3 protein. Of hundreds of thousands of distinct CDR3 sequences listed, about 36% were seen once; the top ten hold 10% to 15%. The sequenced sample consisted of blood. The source is a man aged 18 to 30 in good health.

The chain carries TRBV27 and TRBJ1-2; a weak D match, TRBD1 (5 bases). The CDR3 length is 14 residues. Per germline, CDR1 MNHEY and CDR2 SMNVEV (reference sequence). Deletions cut 2 bases from V and 8 bases from J, with 15 bases between. CDR3 loop: CASSLTPGTHGYTF. The CDR3, as DNA: TGTGCCAGCAGTTTAACCCCAGGGACGCACGGCTACACCTTC.

The V call is TRBV5-5, the J call TRBJ1-4; D is ambiguous. The V gene's germline CDR1 is SGHKS and CDR2 YYEKEE (reference sequence). The V end lost 5 bases, the J end lost 4 bases, and 12 bases lay between the germline ends. This CDR3 region has 14 residues. As DNA, the CDR3 is TGTGCCAGCAGGGATCAGTTGAATAATGAAAAACTGTTTTTT. This sequence encodes CASRDQLNNEKLFF.

This clonotype showed up just a few times. V gene TRBV25-1 combines with J gene TRBJ1-2, with D perhaps TRBD1 (6 bases). The CDR3 spans 15 residues. CDR1 MGHDK and CDR2 SYGVNS come from the germline V gene. The germline V and J ends were trimmed by 3 bases and 2 bases, with 13 bases remaining between them. The CDR3 reads CASSDPRGQNYGYTF. DNA of the CDR3: TGTGCCAGCAGTGACCCAAGGGGACAAAACTATGGCTACACCTTC.

This clonotype turned up a few times. The J gene is TRBJ2-3, the V gene TRBV7-2; perhaps D is TRBD1 or TRBD2 (5 bases each). CDR3 length equals 17 residues. Germline V gives CDR1 SGHTA, CDR2 FQGNSA. V was clipped by 1 base and J by 8 bases, with 22 bases between them. This CDR3 reads CASSLERGLGFGGTQYF. CDR3 nucleotides: TGTGCCAGCAGCTTAGAGAGGGGTTTGGGATTCGGTGGTACGCAGTATTTT.

This clonotype has more than one count but fewer than ten. The genes are TRBV6-6 and TRBJ1-2; D possibly corresponds to TRBD1 (6 bases). This CDR3 contains 15 residues. CDR1 is MNHNY, CDR2 SVGAGI, per germline (reference sequence). Trimming stripped 2 bases from V and 2 bases from J, with 12 bases between. For the CDR3, the DNA is TGTGCCAGCAGTTACACGGCAGGGGCCAACTATGGCTACACCTTC. Amino acids: CASSYTAGANYGYTF.

In this sample, this clonotype turned up a few times. The chain is built from TRBV5-1 and TRBJ2-3; 8 nucleotides line up with TRBD2. The trim removed 4 bases at V and 3 bases at J, leaving 13 bases unmatched. This CDR3 comprises 17 residues. Germline-derived CDR1 and CDR2 are SGHRS and YFSETQ. The CDR3 nucleotides are TGCGCCAGCAGCCCGGCTGCGGGGGGCGGTCTGACAGATACGCAGTATTTT. Its translation: CASSPAAGGGLTDTQYF. The entire variable domain, with the rest obtained from reference TRBV5-1 and TRBJ2-3, is as follows: KAGVTQTPRYLIKTRGQQVTLSCSPISGHRSVSWYQQTPGQGLQFLFEYFSETQRNKGNFPGRFSGRQFSNSRSEMNVSTLELGDSALYLCASSPAAGGGLTDTQYFGPGTRLTVL.

This clonotype was observed a handful of times. V and J are TRBV12-3 or TRBV12-4 and TRBJ1-2, with 7 bases fitting TRBD1. The V gene end was trimmed by 5 bases and the J gene end by 4 bases; junction bases not matched to a gene: 4. This CDR3 contains 13 residues. This CDR3 is CASSGTVIYGYTF. CDR3 nucleotide sequence: TGTGCCAGCAGTGGGACAGTCATCTATGGCTACACCTTC.

The genes are TRBV5-1 and TRBJ1-4; D call uncertain. Germline loops: CDR1 SGHRS, CDR2 YFSETQ. This CDR3 spans 13 amino acids. V lost 0 bases and J 8 bases, leaving 8 bases between the germline ends. In DNA form, the CDR3 reads TGCGCCAGCAGCTTGGACCTATCCGAAAAACTGTTTTTT. Translating gives CASSLDLSEKLFF. Full variable domain (missing parts from reference TRBV5-1 and TRBJ1-4): KAGVTQTPRYLIKTRGQQVTLSCSPISGHRSVSWYQQTPGQGLQFLFEYFSETQRNKGNFPGRFSGRQFSNSRSEMNVSTLELGDSALYLCASSLDLSEKLFFGSGTQLSVL.

As to this clonotype: Since a much larger clone is just one base distant, this may be a read error. The genes are TRBV20-1 and TRBJ2-5; D call uncertain. The J call may be faulty, since TRBJ2-1 better matches the DNA end. The germline V gene encodes CDR1 DFQATT and CDR2 SNEGSKA (reference sequence). CDR3 length: 11 amino acids. This chain's CDR3 is CSAENQETQFF. The CDR3 nucleotides are TGCAGTGCAGAAAACCAAGAGACCCAGTTCTTC.

The chain carries TRBV10-3 and TRBJ1-2; the match to TRBD1 covers 8 bases. CDR1 ENHRY and CDR2 SYGVKD come from the germline V gene. The junction had 2 bases not matched to a gene; V was cut back by 3 bases and J by 5 bases. The CDR3 runs to 13 residues. The CDR3 DNA reads as TGTGCCATCAGTGACTGGACAGGGTATGGCTACACCTTC. Protein: CAISDWTGYGYTF.

The chain is built from TRBV15 and TRBJ2-2; no reliable D call. This CDR3 is 14 amino acids long. V lost 0 bases to trimming and J lost 5 bases, with 7 bases between them. Per the germline V gene, CDR1 is LNHNV and CDR2 is YYDKDF (reference sequence). The CDR3: CATSRDLTTGELFF. The CDR3, as DNA: TGTGCCACCAGCAGAGATCTCACTACCGGGGAGCTGTTTTTT.

J is TRBJ2-3 and V is TRBV9; perhaps TRBD2 as D (6 bases). The V gene lost 0 bases and the J gene lost 6 bases, with 14 bases spanning the gap. Germline V CDR1 and CDR2: SGDLS, YYNGEE. The CDR3 extends over 15 amino acids. The CDR3 DNA is TGTGCCAGCAGCGTAGTGGGTCGAGGAGGGGATACGCAGTATTTT. Residues: CASSVVGRGGDTQYF.

The gene calls are TRBV6-2 or TRBV6-3 and TRBJ2-7; a weak D match, TRBD2 (6 bases). Germline CDR1 reads MNHEY; CDR2 reads SVGEGT. Trimming shortened V by 5 bases and J by 0 bases, and 11 bases separated the two germline ends. The CDR3 is 14 residues long. CDR3 loop: CASSGPGSSYEQYF. Here the CDR3 DNA reads TGTGCCAGCAGTGGGCCCGGGAGCTCCTACGAGCAGTACTTC.

This clonotype was detected only a few times. The chain has TRBV15 and TRBJ2-3, with TRBD1 matching over 7 bases. CDR3 length: 16 residues. The V and J ends lost 3 bases and 7 bases, in that order; junction bases with no gene match: 13. Germline assignment: CDR1 LNHNV and CDR2 YYDKDF (reference sequence). CDR3 sequence reads: CATSRRPGTDQNTQYF. The DNA for the CDR3 is TGTGCCACCAGCAGGAGACCCGGGACAGATCAGAATACGCAGTATTTT.

This chain connects TRBV12-3 or TRBV12-4 to TRBJ1-2; weak D call: TRBD1 (5 bases). Between the trimmed V and J ends, which lost 3 bases and 4 bases, there was a span of 12 bases. The CDR3 is made up of 14 amino acids. The DNA for the CDR3 is TGTGCCAGCAGTTTTCCGGGGGTTCGCTATGGCTACACCTTC. The encoded protein is CASSFPGVRYGYTF.

A note on this clonotype: A much larger clonotype is one base distant, so this may be a read error. The rearrangement links TRBV10-3 to TRBJ2-5, with D possibly being TRBD1 or TRBD2 (5 bases each). The end of the DNA fits TRBJ2-7 better, so the J call may be wrong. The germline V gene has CDR1 ENHRY and CDR2 SYGVKD. The CDR3 contains 14 residues. CDR3 DNA: TGTGCCATCATTGAGTCAAGAGGGGACTACGAGCAGTACTTC. Residues: CAIIESRGDYEQYF.

Here the CDR3 reads CASSLNVGGNQPQHF. As DNA, the CDR3 is TGCGCCAGCAGCCTGAACGTGGGGGGCAATCAGCCCCAGCATTTT. This sequence joins TRBV4-1 and TRBJ1-5, with D perhaps matching TRBD1 (5 bases). Germline V gene data show CDR1 as MGHRA and CDR2 as YSYEKL. Trimming left V 4 bases short and J 2 bases short, with 12 bases between. The length of the CDR3 is 15 residues.

This chain joins TRBV5-4 and TRBJ1-5, with D tentatively TRBD1 (5 bases). Germline CDR1 is SGHNT and CDR2 is YYREEE (reference sequence). Trimming shortened V by 3 bases and J by 4 bases, and 11 bases separated the two germline ends. CDR3 length: 14 residues. The CDR3 DNA reads as TGTGCCAGCAGCTCCCAAGGGGAGAATCAGCCCCAGCATTTT. Translating gives CASSSQGENQPQHF.

This clonotype has at least ten counts. The V and J genes are TRBV5-1 and TRBJ2-3, with D possibly being TRBD2 (5 bases). The V end was cut by 1 base, the J end by 4 bases, with 10 bases between. Germline V gene data show CDR1 as SGHRS and CDR2 as YFSETQ. The CDR3 spans 14 residues. This chain's CDR3 is CASSLRMRADTQYF. The DNA for the CDR3 is TGCGCCAGCAGCTTGAGGATGAGGGCAGATACGCAGTATTTT.

A note on this clonotype: Relative to the germline gene, one junction end is altered; a read error may explain this. The gene calls are TRBV30 and TRBJ2-4; D is undetermined. The tail of the sequence fits TRBJ2-7 better, so the J call may be wrong. The CDR3 contains 14 residues. Germline lookup yields CDR1 GTSNPN and CDR2 SVGIG (reference sequence). The CDR3 region is CAWSLGGHSDEQYF. The DNA of the CDR3 is TGTGCCTGGAGTCTGGGCGGTCACTCCGACGAGCAGTACTTC.

The V and J genes are TRBV7-9 and TRBJ1-6, with D unresolved. Germline CDR1 SEHNR, CDR2 FQNEAQ (reference sequence). CDR3 length: 14 residues. The V end lost 2 bases, the J end lost 5 bases, and 7 bases lay between the germline ends. The CDR3 DNA is TGTGCCAGCAGCTTATACGGGGATAATTCACCCCTCCACTTT. As protein: CASSLYGDNSPLHF.

This clonotype showed up many times. The rearrangement links TRBV10-3 to TRBJ2-3; 12 bases align to TRBD1. CDR1 and CDR2 from the germline V gene are ENHRY and SYGVKD. The CDR3 contains 15 residues. V was pared by 3 bases and J by 7 bases, with 5 bases of the junction left unmatched. The CDR3 loop reads CAISDGTGGPNTQYF. The CDR3 DNA follows: TGTGCCATCAGTGATGGGACAGGGGGCCCCAATACGCAGTATTTT.

The V call is TRBV10-3, the J call TRBJ1-2, with 9 bases aligning to TRBD1. The germline V gene encodes CDR1 ENHRY and CDR2 SYGVKD. The V and J ends lost 6 bases and 7 bases, in that order; junction bases with no gene match: 9. The CDR3 loop spans 14 amino acids. The DNA for the CDR3 is TGTGCCATCAGATGGACAGGGGACGGTCGTGGCTACACCTTC. Its translation: CAIRWTGDGRGYTF.

This chain uses TRBV20-1 with TRBJ2-1, with 10 bases lining up with TRBD2. The CDR3 is 12 residues long. Per the germline V gene, CDR1 is DFQATT and CDR2 is SNEGSKA (reference sequence). Here the CDR3 reads CSLAGAYNEQFF. The CDR3 region has the DNA TGCAGCCTAGCGGGGGCCTACAATGAGCAGTTCTTC.

This clonotype has more than one count but fewer than ten. Being one base from a much bigger clone, this may be a read error. V gene TRBV7-2 combines with J gene TRBJ2-1; D not certain. The better agreement between TRBJ2-7 and the DNA end casts doubt on the J call. Germline-derived CDR1 and CDR2 are SGHTA and FQGNSA. CDR3 length: 15 residues. For the CDR3, the DNA is TGTGCCAGCAGCTCAACTCCATACTCCTACAATGAGCAGTACTTC. Translating it yields CASSSTPYSYNEQYF.

The chain has TRBV6-2 or TRBV6-3 and TRBJ2-2; 9 bases map to TRBD2. J gave up 5 bases and V 3 bases, and 10 bases lay outside the gene matches. Germline V gene data show CDR1 as MNHEY and CDR2 as SVGEGT. The CDR3 loop spans 17 amino acids. The CDR3 loop reads CASSYISGGGRTGELFF. CDR3 in DNA: TGTGCCAGCAGTTATATTAGCGGGGGAGGAAGAACCGGGGAGCTGTTTTTT.

The chain combines TRBV14 with TRBJ2-7; the D is unclear. Germline CDR1 is SGHDN and CDR2 is FVKESK. The CDR3 is 15 residues long. V dropped 1 base and J dropped 4 bases, with 14 bases sitting between them. The CDR3 DNA reads as TGTGCCAGCAGCCAAGGTTCCCGCAGGATGTACGAGCAGTACTTC. This codes for CASSQGSRRMYEQYF.

About this clonotype itself: A read error is possible here, since a much larger clone lies one base away. The gene calls are TRBV25-1 and TRBJ2-5, with D perhaps TRBD1 (5 bases). The CDR3 totals 14 residues. V was cut by 3 bases and J by 11 bases, with 19 bases left in between. CDR1 is MGHDK, CDR2 SYGVNS, per germline. The CDR3 spells CASSDTREANGQYF. CDR3 sequence (DNA): TGTGCCAGCAGTGATACCAGGGAAGCGAACGGGCAGTACTTC.

CDR3 bases: TGTGCCAGCAGCTACGGACCGAATCAGCCCCAGCATTTT. Its translation: CASSYGPNQPQHF. The chain uses TRBV7-9 and TRBJ1-5; D uncertain. CDR3 length: 13 residues. V lost 4 bases to trimming and J lost 4 bases, with 8 bases between them. Germline-derived CDR1 and CDR2 are SEHNR and FQNEAQ (reference sequence).